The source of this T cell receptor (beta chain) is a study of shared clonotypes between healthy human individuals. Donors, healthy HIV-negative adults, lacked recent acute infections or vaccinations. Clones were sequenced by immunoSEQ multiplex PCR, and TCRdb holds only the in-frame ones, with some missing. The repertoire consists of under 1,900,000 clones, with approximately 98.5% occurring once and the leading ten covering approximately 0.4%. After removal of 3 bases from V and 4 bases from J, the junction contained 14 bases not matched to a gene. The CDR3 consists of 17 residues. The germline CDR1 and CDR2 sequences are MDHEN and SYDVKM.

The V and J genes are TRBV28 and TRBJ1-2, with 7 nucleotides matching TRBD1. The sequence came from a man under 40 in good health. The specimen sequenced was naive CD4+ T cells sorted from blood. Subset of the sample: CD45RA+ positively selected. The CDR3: CASSFTRAGTAFYGYTF. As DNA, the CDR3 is TGTGCCAGCAGTTTCACCCGGGCCGGGACAGCATTCTATGGCTACACCTTC.